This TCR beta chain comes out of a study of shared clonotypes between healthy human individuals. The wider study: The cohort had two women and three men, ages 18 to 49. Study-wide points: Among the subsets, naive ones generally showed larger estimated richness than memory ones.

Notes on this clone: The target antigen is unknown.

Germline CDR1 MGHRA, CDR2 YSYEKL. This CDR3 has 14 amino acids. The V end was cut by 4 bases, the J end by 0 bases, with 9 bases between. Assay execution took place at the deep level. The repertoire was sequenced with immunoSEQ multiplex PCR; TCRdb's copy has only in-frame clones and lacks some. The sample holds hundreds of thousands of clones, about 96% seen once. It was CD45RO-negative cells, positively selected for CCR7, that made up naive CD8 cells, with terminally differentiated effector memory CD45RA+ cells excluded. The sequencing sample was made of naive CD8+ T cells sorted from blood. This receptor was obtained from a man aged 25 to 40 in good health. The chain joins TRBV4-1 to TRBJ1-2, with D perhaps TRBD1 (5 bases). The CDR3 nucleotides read TGCGCCAGCAGCCCCGGGACCCCTAACTATGGCTACACCTTC. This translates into CASSPGTPNYGYTF.